The 8 T cell receptor beta chains in this list originate from one sample, sequenced in a study of neurological immune-mediated disorders. A single record per CDR3 protein comes from TCRdb applying MiXCR to the 5' RACE reads. The sample carries nearly 60,000 distinct CDR3 sequences, about 3.3% recorded once. The sequenced sample consisted of PBMCs. These receptors originate from a woman between 55 and 75 years old with multiple sclerosis.

Ten or more counts support this clonotype. The chain combines TRBV20-1 with TRBJ2-1; TRBD2 agrees at 14 bases. The CDR3 has 15 amino acids. Germline V gene data show CDR1 as DFQATT and CDR2 as SNEGSKA (reference sequence). Trimming took 4 bases from V and 6 from J; bases not matched to a gene: 5. The CDR3 loop reads CSAMTSGRAPNEQFF. Written as DNA, the CDR3 is TGCAGTGCTATGACTAGCGGGAGGGCCCCCAATGAGCAGTTCTTC.

This clonotype was observed at least ten times. The chain carries TRBV5-5 and TRBJ2-2, with D perhaps matching TRBD2 (5 bases). Germline CDR1 SGHKS, CDR2 YYEKEE (reference sequence). There are 14 residues in the CDR3. The V gene lost 4 bases and the J gene lost 5 bases, with 12 bases spanning the gap. The CDR3, as DNA: TGTGCCAGCAGCGGGTCGGGGTTTACCGGGGAGCTGTTTTTT. It is translated as CASSGSGFTGELFF.

This clonotype appeared many times. The chain couples TRBV5-1 to TRBJ1-1, with D tentatively TRBD1 (6 bases). V gave up 2 bases and J gave up 6 bases, with 20 bases separating them. The length of the CDR3 is 16 residues. The V gene's germline CDR1 is SGHRS and CDR2 YFSETQ. CDR3 coding DNA: TGCGCCAGCAGCTTTAACCGGGGGCCGCATGGCGCTGAAGCTTTCTTT. It codes for CASSFNRGPHGAEAFF.

The sample holds many counts of this clonotype. The V gene is TRBV5-1, the J gene TRBJ2-7, with TRBD2 matching over 8 bases. From germline, CDR1 is SGHRS and CDR2 YFSETQ. The CDR3 is 15 amino acids. After removal of 4 bases from V and 6 bases from J, the junction contained 12 bases not matched to a gene. Here the CDR3 reads CASSPARGLEGEQYF. The DNA for the CDR3 is TGCGCCAGCAGCCCGGCTAGGGGACTAGAAGGCGAGCAGTACTTC.

This clonotype was seen a few times. The chain links TRBV6-2 or TRBV6-3 to TRBJ2-1, with 9 bases aligning to TRBD2. The CDR3 runs 15 residues. CDR1 and CDR2 from the germline V gene are MNHEY and SVGEGT. V was clipped by 8 bases and J by 9 bases; unmatched bases: 14. The CDR3 loop reads CASSRVAGAAGEQFF. The CDR3 DNA reads TGTGCCAGCTCAAGAGTAGCGGGAGCGGCGGGTGAGCAGTTCTTC.

This clonotype came up many times. V and J are TRBV20-1 and TRBJ2-3; D is unresolved. The CDR3 covers 16 residues. The V end was cut by 1 base, the J end by 1 base, with 15 bases between. Germline V gene data show CDR1 as DFQATT and CDR2 as SNEGSKA (reference sequence). Here the CDR3 reads CSARGFSIFGTDTQYF. CDR3 in DNA: TGCAGTGCTAGAGGGTTCTCGATATTCGGCACAGATACGCAGTATTTT.

This clonotype was seen repeatedly, ten times or more. The chain couples TRBV7-9 to TRBJ1-3; D not certain. V lost 1 base and J 1 base, leaving 2 bases between the germline ends. The CDR3 runs 13 residues. CDR1 and CDR2 (germline): SEHNR, FQNEAQ (reference sequence). The DNA for the CDR3 is TGTGCCAGCAGCTTAGGTTCTGGAAACACCATATATTTT. Amino acid sequence: CASSLGSGNTIYF. Looking up the rest from reference TRBV7-9 and TRBJ1-3 gives the full variable domain: DTGVSQNPRHKITKRGQNVTFRCDPISEHNRLYWYRQTLGQGPEFLTYFQNEAQLEKSRLLSDRFSAERPKGSFSTLEIQRTEQGDSAMYLCASSLGSGNTIYFGEGSWLTVV.

The table lists this clonotype with many counts. This rearrangement joins TRBV9 to TRBJ1-2; D remains ambiguous. The germline V gene encodes CDR1 SGDLS and CDR2 YYNGEE. V was clipped by 0 bases and J by 7 bases, with 13 bases between them. The CDR3 runs to 14 residues. The CDR3 DNA sequence: TGTGCCAGCAGCGTAGAAGGCAAGCTTAGTGGCTACACCTTC. This translates into CASSVEGKLSGYTF.